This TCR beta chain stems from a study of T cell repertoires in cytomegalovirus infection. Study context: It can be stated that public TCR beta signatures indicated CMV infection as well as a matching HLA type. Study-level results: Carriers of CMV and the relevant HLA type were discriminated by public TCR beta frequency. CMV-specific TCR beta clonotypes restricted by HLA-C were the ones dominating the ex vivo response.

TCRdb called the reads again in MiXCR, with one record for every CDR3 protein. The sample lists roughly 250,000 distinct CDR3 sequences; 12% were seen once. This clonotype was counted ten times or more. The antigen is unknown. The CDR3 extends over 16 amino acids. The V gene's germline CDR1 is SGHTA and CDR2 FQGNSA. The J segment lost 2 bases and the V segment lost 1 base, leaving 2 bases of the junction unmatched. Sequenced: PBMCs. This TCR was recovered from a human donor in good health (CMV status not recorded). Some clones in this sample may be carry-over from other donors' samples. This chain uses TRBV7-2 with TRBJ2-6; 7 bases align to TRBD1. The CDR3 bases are TGTGCCAGCAGCTTAGATACAGGGGCTGGGGCCAACGTCCTGACTTTC. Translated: CASSLDTGAGANVLTF.